A single sample is the source of the 17 T cell receptor beta chains below, sequenced in a study of CD4 T cells in relation to SARS-CoV-2 and coronaviruses. These TCRs' antigens remain unknown. The unexposed donors gave CD4+ T cells in about 2010-2019, prior to COVID-19. CD4+ T cells were isolated from the cells after nine to eleven days of culture. TCRdb's table, derived via immunoSEQ multiplex PCR, lists solely in-frame clones and lacks some. The sample records 20,000 to 25,000 clones, 76% being singletons. Material for sequencing was CD4+ T cells from PBMCs, cultured in vitro. The receptors here all came from a human donor in good health.

The chain is built from TRBV3-1 (or the pseudogene TRBV3-2) and TRBJ1-3; D not resolved. Germline assignment: CDR1 LGHDT and CDR2 YNNKEL (reference sequence). V lost 2 bases, J lost 3 bases, and 14 bases lay in between. The CDR3 is 16 amino acids. The DNA of the CDR3 is TGTGCCAGCAGCCAATTCAACAATCGTGATGGAAACACCATATATTTT. Encoded protein: CASSQFNNRDGNTIYF.

The gene calls are TRBV19 and TRBJ1-2; 7 bases agree with TRBD1. Germline CDR1 and CDR2: LNHDA and SQIVND (reference sequence). After removal of 5 bases from V and 9 bases from J, the junction contained 6 bases not matched to a gene. The CDR3 length is 12 residues. The CDR3 bases are TGTGCCAGTAGTCCGTCGACAGGGAGCTACACCTTC. Its translation: CASSPSTGSYTF. The whole variable domain, filled in from reference TRBV19 and TRBJ1-2, reads DGGITQSPKYLFRKEGQNVTLSCEQNLNHDAMYWYRQDPGQGLRLIYYSQIVNDFQKGDIAEGYSVSREKKESFPLTVTSAQKNPTAFYLCASSPSTGSYTFGSGTRLTVV.

The gene calls are TRBV3-1 (or the pseudogene TRBV3-2) and TRBJ2-2; D gene uncertain. CDR1 is LGHDT, CDR2 YNNKEL, per germline (reference sequence). The germline V and J ends were trimmed by 2 bases and 2 bases, with 0 bases remaining between them. The CDR3 extends over 12 amino acids. The CDR3 bases are TGTGCCAGCAGCCAAAACACCGGGGAGCTGTTTTTT. This gives the protein CASSQNTGELFF.

This chain uses TRBV19 with TRBJ2-7, with TRBD1 matching over 11 bases. J lost 5 bases, V lost 5 bases, and 2 bases had no gene match. CDR3 length: 13 residues. The germline V gene encodes CDR1 LNHDA and CDR2 SQIVND (reference sequence). This CDR3 reads CASSRDRGDEQYF. The CDR3 nucleotides are TGTGCCAGTAGTCGGGACAGGGGGGACGAGCAGTACTTC.

The V and J genes are TRBV28 and TRBJ1-1; perhaps TRBD1 as D (6 bases). CDR3 length: 19 amino acids. The V gene lost 4 bases and the J gene lost 4 bases, with 28 bases spanning the gap. CDR1 MDHEN and CDR2 SYDVKM come from the germline V gene. The CDR3 DNA sequence: TGTGCCAGCAGTTCGCCTTCAGGGGCCTCATTTCCGTGGCGCACTGAAGCTTTCTTT. Residues: CASSSPSGASFPWRTEAFF.

The V call is TRBV28, the J call TRBJ1-2; D not resolved. The CDR3 loop spans 11 amino acids. The V and J ends lost 9 bases and 4 bases respectively, with 9 bases between them. The germline V gene has CDR1 MDHEN and CDR2 SYDVKM. The CDR3 spells CASTDTYGYTF. The CDR3 DNA reads as TGTGCCAGTACAGACACCTATGGCTACACCTTC.

This rearrangement joins TRBV19 to TRBJ1-1; 7 bases are a match to TRBD1. This CDR3 has 12 amino acids. Germline V gives CDR1 LNHDA, CDR2 SQIVND (reference sequence). V gave up 5 bases and J gave up 7 bases; unmatched junction bases: 4. The CDR3 coding sequence is TGTGCCAGTAGTCCTCGGGACAGTGAAGCTTTCTTT. It translates to CASSPRDSEAFF.

This chain links TRBV19 with TRBJ2-2; the match to TRBD2 covers 8 bases. Looked up from germline, CDR1 is LNHDA and CDR2 is SQIVND (reference sequence). This CDR3 has 15 amino acids. V dropped 1 base and J dropped 6; count of bases not matched to a gene: 4. The CDR3 nucleotides are TGTGCCAGTAGTATAGCCGGGAGGGCCCCCGGGGAGCTGTTTTTT. This translates into CASSIAGRAPGELFF.

The genes are TRBV28 and TRBJ2-3; 8 positions match TRBD2. CDR3 length: 16 amino acids. CDR1 and CDR2 (germline): MDHEN, SYDVKM. V dropped 7 bases and J dropped 8; count of bases not matched to a gene: 17. The CDR3 DNA sequence: TGTGCCAGCACCCTCACCCACCCGGGAGGGCCGAGTACGCAGTATTTT. Translation: CASTLTHPGGPSTQYF.

CDR3 loop: CASSEVGTGWVGTQYF. CDR3 coding DNA: TGTGCCAGCAGTGAAGTCGGGACAGGGTGGGTTGGGACCCAGTACTTC. The chain employs TRBV2 and TRBJ2-5; 9 nucleotides agree with TRBD1. Trimming cost V 1 base and J 7 bases; bases outside gene matches: 10. This CDR3 is 16 amino acids long. Germline-derived CDR1 and CDR2 are SNHLY and FYNNEI.

This clone has more than one count but fewer than ten. The chain recombines TRBV3-1 (or the pseudogene TRBV3-2) with TRBJ1-3; 7 bases match TRBD1. Unmatched junction bases numbered 6, after V lost 4 bases and J lost 0 bases. From germline, CDR1 is LGHDT and CDR2 YNNKEL (reference sequence). There are 16 residues in the CDR3. CDR3 amino acids: CASSRGQRFSGNTIYF. The CDR3 bases are TGTGCCAGCAGCCGGGGACAGCGGTTCTCTGGAAACACCATATATTTT.

This chain uses TRBV9 with TRBJ1-1; D is unclear. The germline gives CDR1 SGDLS, CDR2 YYNGEE. This CDR3 has 15 amino acids. Trimming pared 0 bases from V and 7 bases from J, leaving 16 bases between. The CDR3 here is CASSVGLVGINEAFF. As DNA, the CDR3 is TGTGCCAGCAGCGTAGGATTGGTGGGCATCAATGAAGCTTTCTTT.

V is TRBV15 and J is TRBJ1-5; 10 positions agree with TRBD1. The V gene's germline CDR1 is LNHNV and CDR2 YYDKDF (reference sequence). The junction had 2 bases not matched to a gene; V was cut back by 2 bases and J by 7 bases. This CDR3 has 14 amino acids. The CDR3 sequence: CATSRRDRGQPQHF. CDR3 DNA sequence: TGTGCCACCAGCAGAAGGGACAGGGGCCAGCCCCAGCATTTT. The full variable domain, in which reference TRBV15 and TRBJ1-5 provide the parts outside the CDR3, is DAMVIQNPRYQVTQFGKPVTLSCSQTLNHNVMYWYQQKSSQAPKLLFHYYDKDFNNEADTPDNFQSRRPNTSFCFLDIRSPGLGDTAMYLCATSRRDRGQPQHFGDGTRLSIL.

The chain links TRBV27 to TRBJ1-2; D not certain. Trimming shortened V by 5 bases and J by 0 bases, and 7 bases separated the two germline ends. The CDR3 length is 13 residues. In germline, CDR1 is MNHEY, CDR2 SMNVEV (reference sequence). CDR3 sequence reads: CASSATANYGYTF. The DNA of the CDR3 is TGTGCCAGCAGTGCCACAGCTAACTATGGCTACACCTTC.

This chain joins TRBV28 and TRBJ1-4; the D is unclear. The CDR3 is made up of 15 amino acids. With 6 bases removed from V and 0 bases from J, the gap between germline ends came to 11 bases. Germline V lookup: CDR1 MDHEN, CDR2 SYDVKM. DNA for the CDR3: TGTGCCAGCAGAGGTGTTACCCCAACTAATGAAAAACTGTTTTTT. Protein sequence: CASRGVTPTNEKLFF. Full variable domain (remainder filled in from reference TRBV28 and TRBJ1-4): DVKVTQSSRYLVKRTGEKVFLECVQDMDHENMFWYRQDPGLGLRLIYFSYDVKMKEKGDIPEGYSVSREKKERFSLILESASTNQTSMYLCASRGVTPTNEKLFFGSGTQLSVL.

The CDR3 nucleotides read TGTGCCAGCAAACCGGGGGTCTCTGGAAACACCATATATTTT. Translation gives CASKPGVSGNTIYF. V and J are TRBV6-5 and TRBJ1-3, with a weak D call TRBD1 (5 bases). The CDR3 consists of 14 residues. The V end lost 7 bases, the J end lost 0 bases, and 10 bases lay between the germline ends. Germline CDR1 MNHEY, CDR2 SVGAGI.

The chain combines TRBV7-9 with TRBJ2-7, with D perhaps matching TRBD2 (6 bases). Germline values: CDR1 SEHNR, CDR2 FQNEAQ (reference sequence). The CDR3 is 15 amino acids. V dropped 2 bases and J dropped 7 bases, with 18 bases sitting between them. The DNA for the CDR3 is TGTGCCAGCAGCTTAAGTACTGGACTACCTTTAGAGCAGTACTTC. Amino acid sequence: CASSLSTGLPLEQYF.